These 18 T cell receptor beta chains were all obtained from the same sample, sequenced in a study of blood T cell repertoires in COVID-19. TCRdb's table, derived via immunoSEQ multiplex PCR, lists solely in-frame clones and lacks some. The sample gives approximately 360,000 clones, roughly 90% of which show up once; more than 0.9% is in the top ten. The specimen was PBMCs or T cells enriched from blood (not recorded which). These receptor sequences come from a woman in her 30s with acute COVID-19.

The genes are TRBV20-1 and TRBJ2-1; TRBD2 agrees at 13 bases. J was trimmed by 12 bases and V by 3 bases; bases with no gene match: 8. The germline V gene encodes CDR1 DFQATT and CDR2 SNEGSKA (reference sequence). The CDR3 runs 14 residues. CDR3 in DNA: TGCAGTGCTAGTCGACTAGCGGGGGGCCCAGGGCAGTTCTTC. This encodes CSASRLAGGPGQFF.

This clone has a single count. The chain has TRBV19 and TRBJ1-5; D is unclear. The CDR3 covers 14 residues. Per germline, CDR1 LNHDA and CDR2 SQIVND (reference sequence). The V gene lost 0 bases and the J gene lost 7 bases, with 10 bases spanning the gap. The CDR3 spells CASSIDPRKQPQHF. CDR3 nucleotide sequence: TGTGCCAGTAGTATAGACCCGAGAAAACAGCCCCAGCATTTT. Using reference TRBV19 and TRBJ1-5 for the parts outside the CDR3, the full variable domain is DGGITQSPKYLFRKEGQNVTLSCEQNLNHDAMYWYRQDPGQGLRLIYYSQIVNDFQKGDIAEGYSVSREKKESFPLTVTSAQKNPTAFYLCASSIDPRKQPQHFGDGTRLSIL.

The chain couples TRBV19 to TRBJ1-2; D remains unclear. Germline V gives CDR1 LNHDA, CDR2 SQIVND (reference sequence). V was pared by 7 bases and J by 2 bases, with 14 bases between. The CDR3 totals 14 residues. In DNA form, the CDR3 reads TGTGCCAGTACGTTGGAGGGTGGGAACTATGGCTACACCTTC. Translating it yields CASTLEGGNYGYTF.

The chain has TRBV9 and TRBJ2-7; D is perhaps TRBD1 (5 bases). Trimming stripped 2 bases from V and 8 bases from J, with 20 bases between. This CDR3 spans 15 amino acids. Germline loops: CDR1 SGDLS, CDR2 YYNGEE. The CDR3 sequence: CASSVVDTPRVKQYF. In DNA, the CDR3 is TGTGCCAGCAGCGTCGTGGACACCCCTCGCGTGAAGCAGTACTTC.

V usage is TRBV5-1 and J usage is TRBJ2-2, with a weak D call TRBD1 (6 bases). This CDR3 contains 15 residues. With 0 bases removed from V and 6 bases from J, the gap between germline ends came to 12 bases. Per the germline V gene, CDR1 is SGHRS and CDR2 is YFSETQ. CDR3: CASSLETGTAGELFF. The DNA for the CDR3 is TGCGCCAGCAGCTTGGAAACAGGGACCGCCGGGGAGCTGTTTTTT.

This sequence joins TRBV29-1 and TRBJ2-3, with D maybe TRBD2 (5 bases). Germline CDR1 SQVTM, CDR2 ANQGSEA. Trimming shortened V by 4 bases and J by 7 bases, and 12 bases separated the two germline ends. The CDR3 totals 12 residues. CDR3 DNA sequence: TGCAGCGTTGGGGGTCTAGCATATACGCAGTATTTT. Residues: CSVGGLAYTQYF.

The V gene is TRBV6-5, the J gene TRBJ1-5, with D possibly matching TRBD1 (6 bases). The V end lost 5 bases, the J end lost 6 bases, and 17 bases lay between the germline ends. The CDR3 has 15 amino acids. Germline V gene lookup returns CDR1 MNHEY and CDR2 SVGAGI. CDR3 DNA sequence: TGTGCCAGCAGTAGGGAGGGGGGGGTTAGTCAGCCCCAGCATTTT. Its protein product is CASSREGGVSQPQHF.

The chain's CDR3 is CSVVGGQGDYGYTF. The CDR3 bases are TGCAGCGTTGTAGGTGGTCAGGGTGACTATGGCTACACCTTC. V gene TRBV29-1 combines with J gene TRBJ1-2; TRBD1 might be the D (5 bases). Germline CDR1 SQVTM, CDR2 ANQGSEA. The CDR3 is 14 residues long. Trimming stripped 4 bases from V and 3 bases from J, with 15 bases between.

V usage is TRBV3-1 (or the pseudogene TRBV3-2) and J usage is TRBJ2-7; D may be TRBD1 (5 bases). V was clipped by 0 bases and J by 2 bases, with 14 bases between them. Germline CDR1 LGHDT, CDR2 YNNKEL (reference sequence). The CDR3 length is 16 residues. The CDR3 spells CASSQDSRQLTYEQYF. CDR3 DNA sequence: TGTGCCAGCAGCCAAGATTCGAGACAGTTGACCTACGAGCAGTACTTC.

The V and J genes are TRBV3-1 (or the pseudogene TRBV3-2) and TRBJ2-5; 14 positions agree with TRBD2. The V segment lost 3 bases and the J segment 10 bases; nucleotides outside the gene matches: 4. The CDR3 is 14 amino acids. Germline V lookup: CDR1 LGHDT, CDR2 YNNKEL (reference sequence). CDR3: CASSQGGLAGGQYF. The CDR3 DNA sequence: TGTGCCAGCAGCCAGGGCGGACTAGCGGGGGGCCAGTACTTC.

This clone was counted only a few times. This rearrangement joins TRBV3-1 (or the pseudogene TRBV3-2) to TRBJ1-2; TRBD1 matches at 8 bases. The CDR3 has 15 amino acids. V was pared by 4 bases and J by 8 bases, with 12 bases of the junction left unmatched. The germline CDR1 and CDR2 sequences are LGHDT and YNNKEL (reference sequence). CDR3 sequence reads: CASSPPDRVGLGYTF. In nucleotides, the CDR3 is TGTGCCAGCAGCCCCCCGGACAGGGTAGGTTTAGGCTACACCTTC.

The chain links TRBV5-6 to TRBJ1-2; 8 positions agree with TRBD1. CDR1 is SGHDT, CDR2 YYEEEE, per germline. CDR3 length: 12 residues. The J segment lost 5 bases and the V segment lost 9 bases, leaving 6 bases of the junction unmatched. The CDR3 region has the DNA TGTGCCACCCGGACAGGGAGGTATGGCTACACCTTC. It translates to CATRTGRYGYTF.

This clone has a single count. The CDR3 here is CSASMTVGEKLFF. In DNA, the CDR3 is TGCAGTGCTAGTATGACAGTGGGGGAAAAACTGTTTTTT. The chain is built from TRBV20-1 and TRBJ1-4, with D possibly matching TRBD1 (5 bases). This CDR3 spans 13 amino acids. V was trimmed by 3 bases and J by 8 bases, leaving 13 bases between them. CDR1 and CDR2 from the germline V gene are DFQATT and SNEGSKA (reference sequence).

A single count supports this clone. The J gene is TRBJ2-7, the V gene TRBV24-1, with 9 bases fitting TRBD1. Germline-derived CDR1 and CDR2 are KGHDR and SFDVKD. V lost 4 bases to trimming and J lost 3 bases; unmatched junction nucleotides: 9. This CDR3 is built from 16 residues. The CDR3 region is CATSDYRGTGHYEQYF. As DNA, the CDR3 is TGTGCCACCAGTGACTACCGCGGGACAGGGCACTACGAGCAGTACTTC.

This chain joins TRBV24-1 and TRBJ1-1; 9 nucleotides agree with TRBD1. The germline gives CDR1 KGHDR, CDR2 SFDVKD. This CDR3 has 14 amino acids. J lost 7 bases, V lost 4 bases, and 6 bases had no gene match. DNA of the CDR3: TGTGCCACCAGTGACCCGAGACAGGGGGTTGAAGCTTTCTTT. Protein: CATSDPRQGVEAFF.

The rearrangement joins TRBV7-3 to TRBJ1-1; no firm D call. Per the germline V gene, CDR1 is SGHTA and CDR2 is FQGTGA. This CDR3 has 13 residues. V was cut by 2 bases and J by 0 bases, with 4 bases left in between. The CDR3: CASSLLVNTEAFF. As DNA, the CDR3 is TGTGCCAGCAGCTTATTAGTGAACACTGAAGCTTTCTTT.

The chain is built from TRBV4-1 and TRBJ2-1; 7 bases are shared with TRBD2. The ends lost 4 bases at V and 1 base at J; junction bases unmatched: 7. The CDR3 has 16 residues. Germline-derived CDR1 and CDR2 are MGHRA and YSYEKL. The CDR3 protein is CASSLEAGGSYNEQFF. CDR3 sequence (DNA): TGCGCCAGCAGCCTGGAGGCCGGGGGGTCCTACAATGAGCAGTTCTTC.

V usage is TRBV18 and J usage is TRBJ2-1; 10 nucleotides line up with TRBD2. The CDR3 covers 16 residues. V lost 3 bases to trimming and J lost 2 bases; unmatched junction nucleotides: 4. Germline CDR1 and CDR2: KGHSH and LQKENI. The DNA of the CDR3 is TGTGCCAGCTCACCCAGCGGGGGGGCCCCCTACAATGAGCAGTTCTTC. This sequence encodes CASSPSGGAPYNEQFF.